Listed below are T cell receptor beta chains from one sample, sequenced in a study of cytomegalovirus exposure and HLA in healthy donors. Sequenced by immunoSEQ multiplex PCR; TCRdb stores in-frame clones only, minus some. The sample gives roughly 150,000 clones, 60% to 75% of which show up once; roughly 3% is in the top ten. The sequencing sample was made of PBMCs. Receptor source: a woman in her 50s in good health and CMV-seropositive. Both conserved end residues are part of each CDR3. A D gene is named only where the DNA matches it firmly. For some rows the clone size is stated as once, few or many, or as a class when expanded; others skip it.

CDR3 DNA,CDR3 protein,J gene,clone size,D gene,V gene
TGTGCCAGTAGTGGACAGGGTGGGGAAAAACTGTTTTTT,CASSGQGGEKLFF,TRBJ1-4,NA,TRBD1,TRBV19
TGTGCCATCAGACCAGGGGGAAAGACTGAAGCTTTCTTT,CAIRPGGKTEAFF,TRBJ1-1,many,TRBD1,TRBV10-3
TGTGCCAGCAGCCCAGGGAGCGGGGGGGACGATGAGCAGTTCTTC,CASSPGSGGDDEQFF,TRBJ2-1,few,TRBD2,TRBV11-3
TGCGCCAGCAGCTTGGGTTCAGGGGAAGGGCCCCAGCATTTT,CASSLGSGEGPQHF,TRBJ1-5,NA,NA,TRBV5-1
TGTGCCAGCAGAGACATTAGGGGGAACACTGAAGCTTTCTTT,CASRDIRGNTEAFF,TRBJ1-1,few,NA,TRBV7-9
TGTGCCAGCAGAAAAAAGGGTTCTAGCGGGGGTATCAATGAGCAGTTCTTC,CASRKKGSSGGINEQFF,TRBJ2-1,NA,TRBD2,TRBV2
TGTGCTAGTGGAACGACAGGGTGGAATGGCTACACCTTC,CASGTTGWNGYTF,TRBJ1-2,once,TRBD1,TRBV12-5
TGCAGCGTTGTGTACTCTAACTATGGCTACACCTTC,CSVVYSNYGYTF,TRBJ1-2,few,NA,TRBV29-1
TGCGCCAGCAGCCCGCTGAGCGGGGGGAAACGCTACGAGCAGTACTTC,CASSPLSGGKRYEQYF,TRBJ2-7,NA,TRBD2,TRBV4-1
TGTGCCAGCAGCGGAGGGACAGGAGGTTACAATGAGCAGTTCTTC,CASSGGTGGYNEQFF,TRBJ2-1,NA,TRBD1,TRBV13
TGTTCCAGCAACAAAGCGGGGTCTTCTGCCGGGGAGCTGTTTTTT,CSSNKAGSSAGELFF,TRBJ2-2,NA,TRBD2,TRBV7-9
TGTGCCAGCAGCTCAAGAGGGGGATCAAACTATGGCTACACCTTC,CASSSRGGSNYGYTF,TRBJ1-2,NA,NA,TRBV7-9
TGTGCCAGCAGCCAGACAGTTAACTATGGCTACACCTTC,CASSQTVNYGYTF,TRBJ1-2,NA,NA,TRBV9
TGTGCCAGCAGTGATTCGGCGGCTGTGTCCTACGAGCAGTACTTC,CASSDSAAVSYEQYF,TRBJ2-7,NA,NA,TRBV2
TGTGCCAGTAGTATCGGGACAGGGGTTACCGAGCAGTACTTC,CASSIGTGVTEQYF,TRBJ2-7,NA,TRBD1,TRBV19
TGTGCCAGCATGCGGGATAGCGACTACGAGCAGTACTTC,CASMRDSDYEQYF,TRBJ2-7,few,NA,TRBV2
TGCAGCGTTCCCGCAGGGGGCCACCAGCGAGGCTACACCTTC,CSVPAGGHQRGYTF,TRBJ1-2,NA,TRBD1,TRBV29-1
TGTGCTAGTGCCCCGGGACAGGGATGGACCGGGGAGCTGTTTTTT,CASAPGQGWTGELFF,TRBJ2-2,NA,TRBD1,TRBV12-5
TGTGCCAGCAGTGTAACAAATGAGCAGTTCTTC,CASSVTNEQFF,TRBJ2-1,NA,NA,TRBV2
TGTGCCAGCAGCTTGGGACAGGGGGTGTGGGTGGCTTTCTTT,CASSLGQGVWVAFF,TRBJ1-1,few,TRBD1,TRBV7-9
TGTGCCAGCAGCTTGTGGCGGACAGGGGATTCACCCCTCCACTTT,CASSLWRTGDSPLHF,TRBJ1-6,few,TRBD1,TRBV5-8
TGTGCCAGCAGTTCCGGGTTGTTGAATTCACCCCTCCACTTT,CASSSGLLNSPLHF,TRBJ1-6,NA,NA,TRBV5-6
TGTGCCAGCAGCCCCGGGACTTTCCAAGAGACCCAGTACTTC,CASSPGTFQETQYF,TRBJ2-5,NA,NA,TRBV5-4
TGTGCCACCAGCAGAGATCGGGAGCGGGGGGCCGTGTTGCTCGATACGCAGTATTTT,CATSRDRERGAVLLDTQYF,TRBJ2-3,NA,TRBD2,TRBV15
TGTGCCAGCAGTGCCCCCGGGGGGGATAACTATGGCTACACCTTC,CASSAPGGDNYGYTF,TRBJ1-2,NA,NA,TRBV2
TGTGCCAGCAGTGGGGCAGATAATCAGCCCCAGCATTTT,CASSGADNQPQHF,TRBJ1-5,once,NA,TRBV2
TGCGCCAGCAGCCGTGGACAGGAGAGCTCTGGAAACACCATATATTTT,CASSRGQESSGNTIYF,TRBJ1-3,NA,TRBD1,TRBV4-1
TGTGCCAGCAGCCTCGGGACAGGGGCAGGTACGCAGTATTTT,CASSLGTGAGTQYF,TRBJ2-3,NA,TRBD1,TRBV7-7
TGTGCCAGCAGTTCTGGTCGAGGGAACACTGAAGCTTTCTTT,CASSSGRGNTEAFF,TRBJ1-1,NA,NA,TRBV28
TGCGCCAGCAACCCTAGCGGGGCGAACACCGGGGAGCTGTTTTTT,CASNPSGANTGELFF,TRBJ2-2,NA,TRBD2,TRBV5-1